These T cell receptor beta chains were read from a single sample in a study of T cell responses to AZD1222 COVID-19 vaccine. The table came from immunoSEQ multiplex PCR; TCRdb's copy has only in-frame clones and leaves some out. The top ten clones hold about 1% of a sample with 150,000 to 250,000 clones, about 93% of them seen once. The sample was peripheral blood, taken 28 days after the second AZD1222 dose. The receptor source for this set is an adult who received the AZD1222 COVID-19 vaccine. CDR3s include the opening cysteine and the closing phenylalanine or tryptophan. Each record gives: V gene, D gene, clone size, J gene, CDR3 DNA, CDR3 protein. D genes are given only for firm matches. Part of the rows lack a size; the others show once, few, many or a class for expanded clones.

V: TRBV7-9
D: TRBD1
size: -
J: TRBJ2-7
DNA: TGTGCCAGCAGCTCAGACAGGGACCGCTCCTACGAGCAGTACTTC
CDR3: CASSSDRDRSYEQYF

V: TRBV18
D: TRBD2
size: -
J: TRBJ2-1
DNA: TGTGCCAGCTCACCGATTTTACTAGCGGGGGGGCTCGATGAGCAGTTCTTC
CDR3: CASSPILLAGGLDEQFF

V: TRBV7-8
D: -
size: -
J: TRBJ1-5
DNA: TGTGCCAGCAGCTTTAGCCTGGGGGGGCTGACGGATAGCAATCAGCCCCAGCATTTT
CDR3: CASSFSLGGLTDSNQPQHF

V: TRBV6-5
D: TRBD1
size: -
J: TRBJ1-1
DNA: TGTGCCAGCAGACCGGGACAGGGAAGGACTGAAGCTTTCTTT
CDR3: CASRPGQGRTEAFF

V: TRBV9
D: -
size: once
J: TRBJ1-5
DNA: TGTGCCAGCAGCGTAGATGGGAAGCAGCCCCAGCATTTT
CDR3: CASSVDGKQPQHF

V: TRBV13
D: TRBD1
size: -
J: TRBJ1-1
DNA: TGTGCCAGCAGCCGGGGACAGGGAGAAGCTTTCTTT
CDR3: CASSRGQGEAFF

V: TRBV5-1
D: TRBD1
size: once
J: TRBJ2-2
DNA: TGCGCCAGCAGCCCCCAGGGACAGGACACCGGGGAGCTGTTTTTT
CDR3: CASSPQGQDTGELFF

V: TRBV4-1
D: -
size: -
J: TRBJ1-5
DNA: TGCGCCAGCAGCCACGAGGGGCAGTTTGACAATCAGCCCCAGCATTTT
CDR3: CASSHEGQFDNQPQHF

V: TRBV6-5
D: -
size: once
J: TRBJ1-4
DNA: TGTGCCAGCAGTCGCCTCGCTTTAACTAATGAAAAACTGTTTTTT
CDR3: CASSRLALTNEKLFF

V: TRBV7-9
D: TRBD1
size: -
J: TRBJ1-2
DNA: TGTGCCAGCAGCCCGAGGGCAGGGGGTATCTGGTATGGCTACACCTTC
CDR3: CASSPRAGGIWYGYTF